This TCR beta chain was identified in a study of T cells in Graves' hyperthyroidism and ophthalmopathy. Study-wide findings and caveats: A 13 V-J model separated ophthalmopathy from stable hyperthyroidism. Blood shared most expanded thyroid clonotypes above 0.001.

Per germline, CDR1 MDHEN and CDR2 SYDVKM. V lost 3 bases and J 0 bases, leaving 9 bases between the germline ends. CDR3 length equals 16 residues. Amplified TCR beta CDR3 regions derived from RNA transcripts. Primed by the HTBI set, a first-round RT-PCR was run on the TCR CDR3. TCRdb re-analysed the multiplex PCR reads in MiXCR, keeping a single row per CDR3 protein. Of approximately 400,000 distinct CDR3 sequences in the sample, 15% to 18% are singletons; the top ten hold about a quarter. Patients aged 18 to 65 had newly diagnosed hyperthyroidism of under 2 months' duration. Patients with uncontrolled infections, other autoimmune diseases, pregnancy or lactation were excluded. This clonotype was observed many times. Its antigen is unknown.

The chain employs TRBV28 and TRBJ2-6; D call uncertain. What was sequenced was blood. The sequence derives from a woman between 18 and 30 years old with Graves' hyperthyroidism that later progressed to Graves' ophthalmopathy. The CDR3: CASSFQAASGANVLTF. The DNA for the CDR3 is TGTGCCAGCAGTTTCCAGGCGGCCTCTGGGGCCAACGTCCTGACTTTC.